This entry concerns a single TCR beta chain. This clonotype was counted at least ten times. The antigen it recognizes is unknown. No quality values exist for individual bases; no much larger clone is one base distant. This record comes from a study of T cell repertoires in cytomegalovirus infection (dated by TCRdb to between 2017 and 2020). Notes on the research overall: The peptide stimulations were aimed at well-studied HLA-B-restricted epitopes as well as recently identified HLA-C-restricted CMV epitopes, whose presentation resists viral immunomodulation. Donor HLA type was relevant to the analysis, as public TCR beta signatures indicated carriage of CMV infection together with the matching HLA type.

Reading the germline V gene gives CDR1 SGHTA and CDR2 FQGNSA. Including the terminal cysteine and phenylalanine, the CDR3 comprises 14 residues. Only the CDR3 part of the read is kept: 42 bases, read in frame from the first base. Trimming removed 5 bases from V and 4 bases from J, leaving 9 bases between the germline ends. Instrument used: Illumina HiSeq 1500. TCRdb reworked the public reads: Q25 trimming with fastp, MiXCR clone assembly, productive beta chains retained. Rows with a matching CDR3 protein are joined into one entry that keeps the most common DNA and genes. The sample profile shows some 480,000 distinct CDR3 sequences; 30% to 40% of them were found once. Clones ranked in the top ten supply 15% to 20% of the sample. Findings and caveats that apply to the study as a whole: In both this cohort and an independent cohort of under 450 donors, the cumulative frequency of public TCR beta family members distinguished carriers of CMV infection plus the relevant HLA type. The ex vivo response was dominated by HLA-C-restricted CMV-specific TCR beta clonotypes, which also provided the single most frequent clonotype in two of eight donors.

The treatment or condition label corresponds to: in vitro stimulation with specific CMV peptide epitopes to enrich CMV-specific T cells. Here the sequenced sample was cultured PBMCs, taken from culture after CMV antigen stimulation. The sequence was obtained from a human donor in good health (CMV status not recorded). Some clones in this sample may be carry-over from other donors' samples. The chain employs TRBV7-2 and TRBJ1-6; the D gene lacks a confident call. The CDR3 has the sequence CASSHEGYNSPLHF. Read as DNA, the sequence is TGTGCCAGCAGCCACGAGGGATATAATTCACCCCTCCACTTT.